What follows are 28 T cell receptor beta chains derived from one specimen sequenced in a study of T cell responses to AZD1222 COVID-19 vaccine. This table comes from immunoSEQ multiplex PCR, and its TCRdb copy is limited to in-frame clones, with some not included. Of about 180,000 clones in the sample, around nine tenths are singletons; the top ten hold 1.5% to 2%. Sequencing used peripheral blood, obtained 28 days after the second AZD1222 dose. The receptors were gathered from an adult who received the AZD1222 COVID-19 vaccine.

The rearrangement links TRBV5-1 to TRBJ1-1; 8 positions agree with TRBD1. The CDR3 loop spans 15 amino acids. The germline V gene has CDR1 SGHRS and CDR2 YFSETQ. V dropped 0 bases and J dropped 2; count of bases not matched to a gene: 3. The CDR3 DNA reads as TGCGCCAGCAGCTTGGTTGCAGGGGGCAACACTGAAGCTTTCTTT. Protein product: CASSLVAGGNTEAFF.

This clone was observed once. The chain combines TRBV6-5 with TRBJ2-2; D is uncertain. In germline, CDR1 is MNHEY, CDR2 SVGAGI. The CDR3 totals 15 residues. Trimming cost V 6 bases and J 0 bases, with 11 bases left between them. CDR3 in amino acids: CASSEAFANTGELFF. The CDR3 DNA follows: TGTGCCAGCAGCGAGGCGTTCGCGAACACCGGGGAGCTGTTTTTT.

The sample holds one count of this clone. CDR3 protein: CASSATTGLARETQYF. Written as DNA, the CDR3 is TGTGCCAGCAGCGCGACAACAGGACTAGCCCGGGAGACCCAGTACTTC. The V and J genes are TRBV9 and TRBJ2-5; 8 bases are shared with TRBD2. The J segment lost 5 bases and the V segment lost 3 bases, leaving 12 bases of the junction unmatched. The CDR3 totals 16 residues. Germline V CDR1 and CDR2: SGDLS, YYNGEE.

This chain's CDR3 is CASSYRQVNQPQHF. DNA for the CDR3: TGTGCCAGCAGCTATCGACAGGTTAATCAGCCCCAGCATTTT. This rearrangement joins TRBV5-6 to TRBJ1-5, with D tentatively TRBD1 (6 bases). Trimming pared 3 bases from V and 4 bases from J, leaving 11 bases between. This CDR3 has 14 amino acids. The germline V gene encodes CDR1 SGHDT and CDR2 YYEEEE.

J is TRBJ2-4 and V is TRBV5-1; maybe TRBD2 (5 bases). CDR1 SGHRS and CDR2 YFSETQ come from the germline V gene. The CDR3 runs to 14 residues. Trimming removed 4 bases from V and 8 bases from J, with 16 bases in between. The CDR3 loop is CASSTGRDGDIQYF. CDR3 DNA: TGCGCCAGCAGCACCGGACGCGACGGGGACATTCAGTACTTC.

This chain joins TRBV2 and TRBJ2-7; D assignment may be TRBD1 or TRBD2 (5 bases each). Per germline, CDR1 SNHLY and CDR2 FYNNEI. Trimming removed 5 bases from V and 4 bases from J, with 15 bases in between. This CDR3 is built from 14 residues. In nucleotides, the CDR3 is TGTGCCAGCAGTTCCCAGGGTGGAGGATACGAGCAGTACTTC. Its translation: CASSSQGGGYEQYF.

This sequence joins TRBV5-1 and TRBJ2-2; 7 bases match TRBD1. V was pared by 7 bases and J by 6 bases, with 9 bases of the junction left unmatched. CDR1 SGHRS and CDR2 YFSETQ come from the germline V gene. This CDR3 region has 14 residues. The CDR3 DNA reads TGCGCCAGCCGGTTGAGTACAGGGGCCGGGGAGCTGTTTTTT. The encoded protein is CASRLSTGAGELFF.

This chain uses TRBV6-5 with TRBJ1-2; 7 bases are a match to TRBD1. The germline V gene encodes CDR1 MNHEY and CDR2 SVGAGI. V lost 5 bases to trimming and J lost 4 bases; unmatched junction nucleotides: 7. This CDR3 has 14 residues. CDR3 sequence (DNA): TGTGCCAGCAGTCCCCGACAGGGACCCTATGGCTACACCTTC. It specifies CASSPRQGPYGYTF.

This clone is a singleton in its sample. The rearrangement links TRBV30 to TRBJ1-6, with D possibly matching TRBD1 (6 bases). CDR1 and CDR2 from the germline V gene are GTSNPN and SVGIG (reference sequence). The CDR3 runs to 13 residues. V was pared by 1 base and J by 10 bases, with 11 bases between. This CDR3 is CAWSGNRDSPLHF. The CDR3 DNA reads TGTGCCTGGAGTGGAAACAGGGACTCACCCCTCCACTTT.

This chain links TRBV18 with TRBJ1-1; D is possibly TRBD1 (6 bases). V was shortened by 7 bases and J by 3 bases, with 9 bases between the two germline ends. Germline-derived CDR1 and CDR2 are KGHSH and LQKENI. The CDR3 totals 12 residues. The CDR3 loop is CASWGRDTEAFF. The CDR3 DNA follows: TGTGCCAGCTGGGGGCGGGACACTGAAGCTTTCTTT.

The chain joins TRBV5-1 to TRBJ2-7, with D hard to call. Germline CDR1 and CDR2: SGHRS and YFSETQ. The CDR3 loop spans 14 amino acids. Deletions cut 4 bases from V and 0 bases from J, with 11 bases between. Here the CDR3 DNA reads TGCGCCAGCAGCCCTATGCTTCACTCCTACGAGCAGTACTTC. Its translation is CASSPMLHSYEQYF.

The V and J genes are TRBV7-3 and TRBJ2-1, with 10 bases identical to TRBD1. The CDR3 has 13 residues. Germline V gives CDR1 SGHTA, CDR2 FQGTGA. V shed 0 bases, J shed 15 bases, and the junction held 5 bases outside the gene matches. DNA for the CDR3: TGTGCCAGCAGCTTAACGTCGGGGGACAGGGGGTTCTTC. It encodes CASSLTSGDRGFF.

This clone was seen a few times. CDR3 loop: CASSSGGGYNQPQHF. The CDR3 DNA reads as TGTGCCAGTAGTTCCGGGGGGGGGTACAATCAGCCCCAGCATTTT. The chain has TRBV19 and TRBJ1-5; weak D call: TRBD1 (5 bases). With 5 bases removed from V and 3 bases from J, the gap between germline ends came to 14 bases. Germline CDR1 is LNHDA and CDR2 is SQIVND (reference sequence). The CDR3 runs 15 residues. Based on the CDR3 plus reference TRBV19 and TRBJ1-5, the full variable domain is DGGITQSPKYLFRKEGQNVTLSCEQNLNHDAMYWYRQDPGQGLRLIYYSQIVNDFQKGDIAEGYSVSREKKESFPLTVTSAQKNPTAFYLCASSSGGGYNQPQHFGDGTRLSIL.

CDR3 sequence (DNA): TGTGCCAGCAGCCCCAGATCTAGCGCGGGGGTGAAGTTCTTC. This sequence encodes CASSPRSSAGVKFF. V is TRBV3-1 (or the pseudogene TRBV3-2) and J is TRBJ2-1; 7 bases are shared with TRBD2. Trimming took 4 bases from V and 14 from J; bases not matched to a gene: 14. Germline CDR1 LGHDT, CDR2 YNNKEL (reference sequence). CDR3 length: 14 residues.

V and J are TRBV6-5 and TRBJ2-2; the D is unclear. V was clipped by 2 bases and J by 0 bases, with 7 bases between them. This CDR3 is 15 amino acids long. Germline assignment: CDR1 MNHEY and CDR2 SVGAGI. The chain's CDR3 is CASSYDRPNTGELFF. CDR3 bases: TGTGCCAGCAGTTACGACCGGCCGAACACCGGGGAGCTGTTTTTT.

V and J are TRBV6-5 and TRBJ1-1; D is unresolved. The CDR3 is made up of 12 amino acids. With 9 bases removed from V and 0 bases from J, the gap between germline ends came to 8 bases. The germline V gene has CDR1 MNHEY and CDR2 SVGAGI. The DNA for the CDR3 is TGTGCCAGTTGGGTGGTGAACACTGAAGCTTTCTTT. Its protein product is CASWVVNTEAFF.

V usage is TRBV7-9 and J usage is TRBJ1-2, with TRBD1 identical over 7 bases. In germline, CDR1 is SEHNR, CDR2 FQNEAQ (reference sequence). The CDR3 runs 17 residues. V dropped 1 base and J dropped 8; count of bases not matched to a gene: 16. The CDR3 DNA is TGTGCCAGCAGCTTAGTGTCGACAGGGAAATCTCTGAGGGGCTACACCTTC. Protein sequence: CASSLVSTGKSLRGYTF.

The rearrangement joins TRBV7-9 to TRBJ1-3; D is undetermined. The ends were cut back, 4 bases at V and 0 bases at J, with 16 bases in the middle. The CDR3 has 17 amino acids. Germline loops: CDR1 SEHNR, CDR2 FQNEAQ (reference sequence). The CDR3 bases are TGTGCCAGCAGCTCCAAGGAAGACGGCTTCTCTGGAAACACCATATATTTT. Amino acid sequence: CASSSKEDGFSGNTIYF.

The chain employs TRBV2 and TRBJ2-5, with D perhaps assigned TRBD1 or TRBD2 (6 bases each). The V end was cut by 3 bases, the J end by 4 bases, with 15 bases between. In germline, CDR1 is SNHLY, CDR2 FYNNEI. The CDR3 runs 15 residues. In DNA form, the CDR3 reads TGTGCCAGCAGTGAGCTAGTAGGAGGGGGAGAGACCCAGTACTTC. This sequence encodes CASSELVGGGETQYF.

This clone has a single count. V usage is TRBV6-5 and J usage is TRBJ1-3; D unresolved. Germline-derived CDR1 and CDR2 are MNHEY and SVGAGI. V was clipped by 6 bases and J by 2 bases, with 5 bases between them. This CDR3 has 12 amino acids. The CDR3 loop reads CASRVAGNTIYF. In nucleotides, the CDR3 is TGTGCCAGCAGGGTGGCTGGAAACACCATATATTTT.

The rearrangement links TRBV7-3 to TRBJ2-2; the match to TRBD1 covers 11 bases. J gave up 6 bases and V 7 bases, and 4 bases lay outside the gene matches. CDR1 is SGHTA and CDR2 is FQGTGA in the germline V gene. The CDR3 has 14 amino acids. The DNA for the CDR3 is TGTGCCAGCAACGGACAGGGGGCCCCCGGGGAGCTGTTTTTT. Protein sequence: CASNGQGAPGELFF.

The chain employs TRBV19 and TRBJ2-1, with a tentative D call TRBD1 (5 bases). CDR1 is LNHDA, CDR2 SQIVND, per germline (reference sequence). There are 15 residues in the CDR3. V was trimmed by 3 bases and J by 0 bases, leaving 9 bases between them. The CDR3 sequence: CASSIGQGSYNEQFF. The CDR3 DNA is TGTGCCAGTAGTATCGGGCAGGGCTCCTACAATGAGCAGTTCTTC.

V and J are TRBV15 and TRBJ2-3, with D tentatively TRBD2 (5 bases). Trimming took 0 bases from V and 2 from J, leaving 9 bases between them. CDR1 is LNHNV, CDR2 YYDKDF, per germline (reference sequence). The CDR3 is 15 amino acids. The CDR3 DNA is TGTGCCACCAGCAGAGATAGGGAGACCACAGATACGCAGTATTTT. Its translation: CATSRDRETTDTQYF.

V gene TRBV19 combines with J gene TRBJ2-7; D is ambiguous. With 10 bases removed from V and 0 bases from J, the gap between germline ends came to 13 bases. The CDR3 is 13 residues long. Germline-derived CDR1 and CDR2 are LNHDA and SQIVND (reference sequence). The CDR3, as DNA: TGTGCCACCGAAATACCAGGCTCCTACGAGCAGTACTTC. Translation gives CATEIPGSYEQYF.

The chain carries TRBV4-3 and TRBJ2-7; D ambiguous. The CDR3 has 15 amino acids. Trimming stripped 1 base from V and 5 bases from J, with 15 bases between. Germline V gene sequence: CDR1 LGHNA, CDR2 YSLEER. Here the CDR3 reads CASSQGAGLGNEQYF. In DNA, the CDR3 is TGCGCCAGCAGCCAAGGGGCTGGGTTAGGCAACGAGCAGTACTTC.

This chain links TRBV5-4 with TRBJ2-2; D remains unclear. CDR1 SGHNT and CDR2 YYREEE come from the germline V gene (reference sequence). This CDR3 spans 15 amino acids. V gave up 3 bases and J gave up 0 bases, with 9 bases separating them. CDR3 loop: CASSSISTNTGELFF. In DNA form, the CDR3 reads TGTGCCAGCAGCTCGATCTCAACGAACACCGGGGAGCTGTTTTTT. The full variable domain, in which reference TRBV5-4 and TRBJ2-2 provide the parts outside the CDR3, is ETGVTQSPTHLIKTRGQQVTLRCSSQSGHNTVSWYQQALGQGPQFIFQYYREEENGRGNFPPRFSGLQFPNYSSELNVNALELDDSALYLCASSSISTNTGELFFGEGSRLTVL.

The DNA for the CDR3 is TGTGCCAGCAGTCGCCCGGGACAGGGAAATCAGCCCCAGCATTTT. It is translated as CASSRPGQGNQPQHF. The chain uses TRBV6-2 or TRBV6-3 and TRBJ1-5; TRBD1 aligns across 9 bases. Germline V CDR1 and CDR2: MNHEY, SVGEGT. Losses at the gene ends were 5 bases for V and 4 bases for J; bases not matched to a gene: 6. The CDR3 has 15 residues.

This chain links TRBV5-8 with TRBJ1-5; unclear D gene. The CDR3 is 15 residues long. Germline loops: CDR1 SGHTS, CDR2 YDEGEE. V was cut by 0 bases and J by 4 bases, with 11 bases left in between. CDR3 DNA: TGTGCCAGCAGCTTGGTCCTCCGGGGAAATCAGCCCCAGCATTTT. Protein product: CASSLVLRGNQPQHF.